This T cell receptor (beta chain) originates from a study of shared T cell receptors in the human thymus. With 5 bases clipped from V and 4 bases from J, the junction kept 7 bases outside the gene matches. CDR3 length equals 14 residues. CDR1 is KGHSH, CDR2 LQKENI, per germline. Libraries were prepared by immunoSEQ multiplex PCR; TCRdb keeps only in-frame clonotypes and omits some of them. The table records some 660,000 clones, around 87% of them present only once. These data are also associated with another study on human thymus T cells. That study reports: Those donating were healthy Finnish infants in corrective surgery for congenital heart defects. Thymic samples were excised during corrective heart operations. Among thymic and blood repertoires, usage of V and J genes appeared biased. Related reports documented highly overlapping thymic repertoires among unrelated individuals.

The sequence came from a boy younger than two with a congenital heart defect. The rearrangement uses TRBV18 and TRBJ2-5, with 7 bases that match TRBD1. Sequences were obtained from thymocytes. The CDR3, as DNA: TGTGCCAGCTCAGCACAGGGGTTTAGAGAGACCCAGTACTTC. Translated: CASSAQGFRETQYF. Full variable domain (missing parts from reference TRBV18 and TRBJ2-5): NAGVMQNPRHLVRRRGQEARLRCSPMKGHSHVYWYRQLPEEGLKFMVYLQKENIIDESGMPKERFSAEFPKEGPSILRIQQVVRGDSAAYFCASSAQGFRETQYFGPGTRLLVL.